In its sample, the clone carrying this T cell receptor beta chain was seen once. Profiled with immunoSEQ multiplex PCR; TCRdb holds only in-frame clones, not every one. The repertoire includes fewer than 350,000 clones, roughly 93% of them detected once, and roughly 2% sits in the top ten. The source of the sample is a study of blood T cell repertoires in COVID-19. V was clipped by 4 bases and J by 4 bases, with 14 bases between them. The germline gives CDR1 SGHTA, CDR2 FQGTGA. The CDR3 has 16 amino acids. Those who participated ranged in age from roughly 18 to 89 years and resided in about two dozen US areas.

This TCR derives from a woman in her forties with acute COVID-19. V usage is TRBV7-3 and J usage is TRBJ1-6; possibly TRBD1 for D (6 bases). Sequenced sample: PBMCs or T cells enriched from blood (not recorded which). The CDR3 DNA reads as TGTGCCAGCAGCTCGGATGGACAGACTTATAATTCACCCCTCCACTTT. This codes for CASSSDGQTYNSPLHF.